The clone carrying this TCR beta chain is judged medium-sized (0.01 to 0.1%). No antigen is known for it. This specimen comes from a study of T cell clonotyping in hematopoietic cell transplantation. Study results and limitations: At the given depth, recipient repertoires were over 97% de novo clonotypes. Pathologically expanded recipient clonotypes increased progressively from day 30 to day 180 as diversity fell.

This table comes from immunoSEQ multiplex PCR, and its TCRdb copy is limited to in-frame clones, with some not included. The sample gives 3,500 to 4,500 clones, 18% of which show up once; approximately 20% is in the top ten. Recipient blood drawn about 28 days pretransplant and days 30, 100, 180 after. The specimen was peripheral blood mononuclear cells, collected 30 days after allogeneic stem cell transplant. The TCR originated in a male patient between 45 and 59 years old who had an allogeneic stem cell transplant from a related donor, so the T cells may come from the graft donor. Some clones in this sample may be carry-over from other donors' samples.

CDR3 region: CAWSVASRGEQYF. The CDR3 nucleotides read TGTGCCTGGAGTGTGGCCAGCCGGGGCGAGCAGTACTTC. The V and J genes are TRBV30 and TRBJ2-7; D is possibly TRBD2 (5 bases). V dropped 0 bases and J dropped 6 bases, with 12 bases sitting between them. Germline V gene data show CDR1 as GTSNPN and CDR2 as SVGIG (reference sequence). This CDR3 is 13 amino acids long. Supplemented by reference TRBV30 and TRBJ2-7, the full variable domain reads SQTIHQWPATLVQPVGSPLSLECTVEGTSNPNLYWYRQAAGRGLQLLFYSVGIGQISSEVPQNLSASRPQDRQFILSSKKLLLSDSGFYLCAWSVASRGEQYFGPGTRLTVT.